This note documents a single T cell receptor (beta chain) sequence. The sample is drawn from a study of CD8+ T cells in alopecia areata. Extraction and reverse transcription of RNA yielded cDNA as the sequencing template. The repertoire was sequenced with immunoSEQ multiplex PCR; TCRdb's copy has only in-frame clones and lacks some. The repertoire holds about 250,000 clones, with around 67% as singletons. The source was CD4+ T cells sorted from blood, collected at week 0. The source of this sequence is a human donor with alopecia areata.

CDR3 sequence (DNA): TGTGCCAGCAGTGACTTACAGGGTGTTCCCGGGGAGCTGTTTTTT. Translating it yields CASSDLQGVPGELFF. J is TRBJ2-2 and V is TRBV6-5; TRBD1 might be the D (6 bases). From germline, CDR1 is MNHEY and CDR2 SVGAGI. This CDR3 spans 15 amino acids. The ends were cut back, 5 bases at V and 6 bases at J, with 16 bases in the middle.